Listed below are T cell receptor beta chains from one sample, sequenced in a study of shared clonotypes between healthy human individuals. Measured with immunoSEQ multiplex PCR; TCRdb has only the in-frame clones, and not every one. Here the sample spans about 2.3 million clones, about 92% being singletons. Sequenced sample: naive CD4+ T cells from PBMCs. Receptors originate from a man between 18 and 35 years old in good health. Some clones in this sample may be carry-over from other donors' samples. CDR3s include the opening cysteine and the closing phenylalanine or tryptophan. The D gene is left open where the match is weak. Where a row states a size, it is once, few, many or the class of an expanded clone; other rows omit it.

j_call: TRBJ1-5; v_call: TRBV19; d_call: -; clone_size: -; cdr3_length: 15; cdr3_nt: TGTGCCAGTAGGACACCCGGACAGAGAAATCAGCCCCAGCATTTT; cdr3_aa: CASRTPGQRNQPQHF
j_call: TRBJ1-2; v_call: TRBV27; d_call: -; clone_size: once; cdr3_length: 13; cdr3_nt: TGTGCCAGCAGGGTGACGGGGTCCTATGGCTACACCTTC; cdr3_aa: CASRVTGSYGYTF
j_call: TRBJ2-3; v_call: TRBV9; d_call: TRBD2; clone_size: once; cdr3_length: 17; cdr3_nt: TGTGCCAGCAGCGTAGCTCTCCCGACTAGCGGTTCAGATACGCAGTATTTT; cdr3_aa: CASSVALPTSGSDTQYF
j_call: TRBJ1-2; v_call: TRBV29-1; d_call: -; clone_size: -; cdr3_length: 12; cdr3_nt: TGCAGCGCCGAAGAGCAGGGCTATGGCTACACCTTC; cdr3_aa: CSAEEQGYGYTF
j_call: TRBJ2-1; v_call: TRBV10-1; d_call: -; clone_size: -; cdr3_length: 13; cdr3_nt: TGCGCCAGCAGTGAAGGGGGATACAATGAGCAGTTCTTC; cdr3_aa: CASSEGGYNEQFF
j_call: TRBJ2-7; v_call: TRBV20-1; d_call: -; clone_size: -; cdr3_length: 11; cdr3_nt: TGCAGTGGAACCCCGTCCTACGAGCAGTACTTC; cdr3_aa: CSGTPSYEQYF
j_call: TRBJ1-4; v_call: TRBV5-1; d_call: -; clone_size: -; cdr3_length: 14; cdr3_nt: TGCGCCAGCAGCCCACCCGGGGGGAATGAAAAACTGTTTTTT; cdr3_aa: CASSPPGGNEKLFF
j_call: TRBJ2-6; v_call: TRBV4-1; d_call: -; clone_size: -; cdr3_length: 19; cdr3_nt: TGCGCCAGCAGCCCGCCACCCGGGCAGAGTGTCTCTGGGGCCAACGTCCTGACTTTC; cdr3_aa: CASSPPPGQSVSGANVLTF
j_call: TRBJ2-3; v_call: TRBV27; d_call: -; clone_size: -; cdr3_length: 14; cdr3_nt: TGTGCCAGCAGTAGAGGGAGGTTCGCAGATACGCAGTATTTT; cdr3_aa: CASSRGRFADTQYF
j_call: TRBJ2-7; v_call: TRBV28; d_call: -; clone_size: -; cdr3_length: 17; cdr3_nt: TGTGCCAGCAGCAGCCGGCTAAGAGGGTCCCTGGGGGGCGAGCAGTACTTC; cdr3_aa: CASSSRLRGSLGGEQYF
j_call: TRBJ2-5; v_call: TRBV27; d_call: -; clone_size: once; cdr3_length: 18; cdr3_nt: TGTGCCAGCAGTTTATCGTTAACTTGGGACACCTCCCGGGAGACCCAGTACTTC; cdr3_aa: CASSLSLTWDTSRETQYF
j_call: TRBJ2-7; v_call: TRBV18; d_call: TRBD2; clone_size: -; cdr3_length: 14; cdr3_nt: TGTGCCAGCTCACCACCAACTAGCGGGAGCGAGCAGTACTTC; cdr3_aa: CASSPPTSGSEQYF
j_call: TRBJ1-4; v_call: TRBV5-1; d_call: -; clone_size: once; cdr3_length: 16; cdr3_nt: TGCGCCAGCAGCCCCTGGAGGTGGCAGGGAGGAGAAAAACTGTTTTTT; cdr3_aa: CASSPWRWQGGEKLFF
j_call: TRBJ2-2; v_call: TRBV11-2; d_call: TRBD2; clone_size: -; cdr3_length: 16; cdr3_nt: TGTGCCAGCAGCGGGTCGCGGGAGGAGTACACCGGGGAGCTGTTTTTT; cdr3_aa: CASSGSREEYTGELFF
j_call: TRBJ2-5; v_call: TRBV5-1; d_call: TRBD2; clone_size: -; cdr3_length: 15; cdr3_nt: TGCGCCAGCAGCTTTCGGAGGACTAGCGCGGAGACCCAGTACTTC; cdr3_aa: CASSFRRTSAETQYF
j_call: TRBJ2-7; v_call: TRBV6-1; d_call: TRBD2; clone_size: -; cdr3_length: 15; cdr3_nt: TGTGCCAGCAGTGAAGGAGTTAGCGGGAGCATCGAGCAGTACTTC; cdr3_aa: CASSEGVSGSIEQYF
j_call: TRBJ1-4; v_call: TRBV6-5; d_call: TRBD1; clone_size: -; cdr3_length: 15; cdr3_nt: TGTGCCAGCAGTTTTGGACAGGGTGGCATTGAAAAACTGTTTTTT; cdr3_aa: CASSFGQGGIEKLFF
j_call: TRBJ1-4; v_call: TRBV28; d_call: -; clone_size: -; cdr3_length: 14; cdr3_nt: TGTGCCAGCAGTCGACCAGGTATTCGGGAAAAACTGTTTTTT; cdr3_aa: CASSRPGIREKLFF
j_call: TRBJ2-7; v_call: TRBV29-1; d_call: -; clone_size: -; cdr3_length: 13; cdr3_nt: TGCAGCGTTGGGAAAAGCATCTCCTACGAGCAGTACTTC; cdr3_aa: CSVGKSISYEQYF
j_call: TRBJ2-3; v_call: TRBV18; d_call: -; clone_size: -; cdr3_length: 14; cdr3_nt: TGTGCCAGCTCACCACCGGAAGGGACAGATACGCAGTATTTT; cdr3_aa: CASSPPEGTDTQYF
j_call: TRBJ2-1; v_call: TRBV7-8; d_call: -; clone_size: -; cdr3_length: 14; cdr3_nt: TGTGCCAGCAGCTCCGGGGCCCCGTACAATGAGCAGTTCTTC; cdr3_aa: CASSSGAPYNEQFF
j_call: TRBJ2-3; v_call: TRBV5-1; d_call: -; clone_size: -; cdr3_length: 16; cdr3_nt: TGCGCCAGCAGTCCGAACCTCAGGGTTGACACAGATACGCAGTATTTT; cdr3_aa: CASSPNLRVDTDTQYF
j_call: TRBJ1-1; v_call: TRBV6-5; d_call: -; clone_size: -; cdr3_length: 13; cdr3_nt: TGTGCCAGCAGGCCGGCAATGAACACTGAAGCTTTCTTT; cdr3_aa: CASRPAMNTEAFF
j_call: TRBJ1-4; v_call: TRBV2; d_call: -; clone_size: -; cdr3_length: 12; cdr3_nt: TGTGCCAGCAGAATTATGGCGTCGACCCTGTTTTTT; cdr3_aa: CASRIMASTLFF
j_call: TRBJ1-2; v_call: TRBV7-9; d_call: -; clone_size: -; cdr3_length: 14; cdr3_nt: TGTGCCAGCAGCTTAGTTAGCGGGATCTATGGCTACACCTTC; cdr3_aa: CASSLVSGIYGYTF
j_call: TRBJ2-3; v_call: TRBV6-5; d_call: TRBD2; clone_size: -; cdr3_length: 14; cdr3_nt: TGTGCCAGCAGCGGGGCCGGGGGGACAGATACGCAGTATTTT; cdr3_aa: CASSGAGGTDTQYF
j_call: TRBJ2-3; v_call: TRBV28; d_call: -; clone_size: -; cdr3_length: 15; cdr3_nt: TGTGCCAGCAGTTCCCGGGACCTAGACAGTAATACGCAGTATTTT; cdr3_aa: CASSSRDLDSNTQYF
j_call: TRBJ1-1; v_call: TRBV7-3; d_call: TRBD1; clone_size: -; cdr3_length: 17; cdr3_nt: TGTGCCAGCAGCTTAACGGGACGTAAGACAGGGGGGACTGAAGCTTTCTTT; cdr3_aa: CASSLTGRKTGGTEAFF
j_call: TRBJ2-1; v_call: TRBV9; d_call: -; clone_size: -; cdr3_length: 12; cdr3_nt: TGTGCCAGCAGCGTGGCTCTCAGTGAGCAGTTCTTC; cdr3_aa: CASSVALSEQFF
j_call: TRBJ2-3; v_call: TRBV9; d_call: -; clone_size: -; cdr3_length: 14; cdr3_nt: TGTGCCAGCAGCCGCTCCAAGGGCACAGATACGCAGTATTTT; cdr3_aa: CASSRSKGTDTQYF
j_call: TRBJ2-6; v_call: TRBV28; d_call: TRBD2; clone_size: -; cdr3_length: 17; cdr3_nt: TGTGCCAGCAGTGAATCGGGACTAGTCTCTGGGGCCAACGTCCTGACTTTC; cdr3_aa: CASSESGLVSGANVLTF
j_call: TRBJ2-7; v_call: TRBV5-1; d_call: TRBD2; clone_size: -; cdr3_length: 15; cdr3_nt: TGCGCCAGCAGCTCGGAAGCGGGAGGGACCTACGAGCAGTACTTC; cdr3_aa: CASSSEAGGTYEQYF
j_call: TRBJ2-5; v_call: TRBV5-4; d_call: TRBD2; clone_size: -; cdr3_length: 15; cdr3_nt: TGTGCCAGCAGCTTGGCTAGCGGGAGCCAAGAGACCCAGTACTTC; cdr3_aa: CASSLASGSQETQYF
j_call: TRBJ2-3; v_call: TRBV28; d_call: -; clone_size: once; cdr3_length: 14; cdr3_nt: TGTGCCGCCCACGGGGACACCCGCACAGATACGCAGTATTTT; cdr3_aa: CAAHGDTRTDTQYF
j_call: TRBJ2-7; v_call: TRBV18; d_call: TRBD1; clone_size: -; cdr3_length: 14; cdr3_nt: TGTGCCAGCTCACCGGGGACAGCAAACTACGAGCAGTACTTC; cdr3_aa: CASSPGTANYEQYF
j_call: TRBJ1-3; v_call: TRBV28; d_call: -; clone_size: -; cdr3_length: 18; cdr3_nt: TGTGCCAGCAGTCTCCCGGGGCGGCGAGTGTTTCTCGGAAACACCATATATTTT; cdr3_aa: CASSLPGRRVFLGNTIYF
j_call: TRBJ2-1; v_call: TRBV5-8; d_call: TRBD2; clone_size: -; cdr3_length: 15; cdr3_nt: TGTGCCAGCAGCTTGGGACTAGCGGTTTACAATGAGCAGTTCTTC; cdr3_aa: CASSLGLAVYNEQFF
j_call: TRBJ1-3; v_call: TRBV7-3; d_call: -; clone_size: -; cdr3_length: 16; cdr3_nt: TGTGCCAGCAGCTCGGGACTTCCGAGCTCTGGAAACACCATATATTTT; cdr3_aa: CASSSGLPSSGNTIYF
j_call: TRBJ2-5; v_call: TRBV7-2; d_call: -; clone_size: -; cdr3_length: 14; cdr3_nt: TGTGCCAGCAGCACGGTAACGGCCGAAGAGACCCAGTACTTC; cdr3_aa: CASSTVTAEETQYF
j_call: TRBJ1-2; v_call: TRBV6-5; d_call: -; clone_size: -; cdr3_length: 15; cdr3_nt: TGTGCCAGCAGTTACTCTCTACAGGGATGGGATGGCTACACCTTC; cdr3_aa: CASSYSLQGWDGYTF
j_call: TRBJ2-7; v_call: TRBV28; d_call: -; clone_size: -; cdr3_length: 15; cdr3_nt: TGTGCCAGCAGGGCAGTTGGGGCCAAACCAGCCGAGCAGTACTTC; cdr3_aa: CASRAVGAKPAEQYF
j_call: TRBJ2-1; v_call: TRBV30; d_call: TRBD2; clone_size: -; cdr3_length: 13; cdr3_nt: TGTGCCCGTGGACTAGCGGGAGTCAATGAGCAGTTCTTC; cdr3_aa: CARGLAGVNEQFF
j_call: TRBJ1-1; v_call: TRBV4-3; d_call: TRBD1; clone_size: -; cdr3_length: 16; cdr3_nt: TGCGCCAGCAGCCAAGACGGAGGACAGGGAGGCACTGAAGCTTTCTTT; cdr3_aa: CASSQDGGQGGTEAFF
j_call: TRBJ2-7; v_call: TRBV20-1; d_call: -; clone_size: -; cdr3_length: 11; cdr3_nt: TGCAGTGCTAGAGTCATAAACGAGCAGTACTTT; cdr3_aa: CSARVINEQYF
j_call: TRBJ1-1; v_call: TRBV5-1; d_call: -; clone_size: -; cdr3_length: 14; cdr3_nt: TGCGCCAGCAGTTCGGGTTGGGGAGACACTGAAGCTTTCTTT; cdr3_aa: CASSSGWGDTEAFF
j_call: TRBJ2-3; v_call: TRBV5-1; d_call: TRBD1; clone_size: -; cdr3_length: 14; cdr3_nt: TGCGCCAGCAGCTTTACAGGGGAGACAGATACGCAGTATTTT; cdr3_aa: CASSFTGETDTQYF
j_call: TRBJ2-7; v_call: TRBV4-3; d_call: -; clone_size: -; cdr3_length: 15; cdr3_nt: TGCGCCAGCAGCCAAGATCTCCCGAGGGGCTACGAGCAGTACTTC; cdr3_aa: CASSQDLPRGYEQYF
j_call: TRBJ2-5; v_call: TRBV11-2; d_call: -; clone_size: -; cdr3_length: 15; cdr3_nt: TGTGCCAGCAGCCCCGGACAGTTGGGGCAAGAGACCCAGTACTTC; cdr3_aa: CASSPGQLGQETQYF
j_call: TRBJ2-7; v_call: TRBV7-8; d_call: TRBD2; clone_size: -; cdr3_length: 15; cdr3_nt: TGTGCCAGCAGCTTACTTAGCGGGAGCTCCTACGAGCAGTACTTC; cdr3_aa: CASSLLSGSSYEQYF
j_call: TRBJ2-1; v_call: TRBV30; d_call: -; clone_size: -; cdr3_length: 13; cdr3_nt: TGTGCCTCTTCTGAGGCGGGCTACAATGAGCAGTTCTTC; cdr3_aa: CASSEAGYNEQFF
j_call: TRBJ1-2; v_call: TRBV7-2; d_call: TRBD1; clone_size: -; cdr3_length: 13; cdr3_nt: TGTGCCAGCAGCTTGGGACAGCGGGATGGCTACACCTTC; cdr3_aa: CASSLGQRDGYTF
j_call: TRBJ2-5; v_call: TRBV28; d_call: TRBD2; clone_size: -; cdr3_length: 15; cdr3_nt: TGTGCCAGCAGTATGCCGGGGGGGTACCAAGAGACCCAGTACTTC; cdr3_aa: CASSMPGGYQETQYF